Shown below are 32 T cell receptor beta chains from a single sample sequenced in a study of T cells in Graves' hyperthyroidism and ophthalmopathy (dated by TCRdb to about 2019). Receptor amplification or capture employed multiplex PCR. Sequenced on an Illumina HiSeq 2000. TCR beta CDR3 regions were amplified from RNA transcripts. The TCR CDR3 was subjected to a first round of RT-PCR using the HTBI primer set and the Qiagen OneStep RT-PCR kit. TCRdb itself trimmed the public reads at Q25 with fastp, ran MiXCR and retained productive beta chains. Merged by CDR3 protein, the rows form single entries marked with the most common genes and DNA. The sample contains about 500,000 distinct CDR3 sequences, 16% of them found a single time. The ten biggest clones cover around a sixth of the sample. Sequences were obtained from blood. Receptors originate from a young woman with Graves' hyperthyroidism.

In this sample, this clonotype turned up many times. The CDR3 protein is CASSLFPAVNTEAFF. As DNA, the CDR3 is TGTGCCAGCAGTTTGTTCCCCGCAGTGAACACTGAAGCTTTCTTT. The chain carries TRBV27 and TRBJ1-1; unclear D gene. This CDR3 is 15 amino acids long. Per germline, CDR1 MNHEY and CDR2 SMNVEV (reference sequence). V gave up 3 bases and J gave up 0 bases, with 11 bases separating them.

The chain links TRBV7-8 to TRBJ2-2, with D tentatively TRBD2 (6 bases). The V end lost 3 bases, the J end lost 4 bases, and 12 bases lay between the germline ends. CDR3 size: 15 residues. The germline V gene has CDR1 SGHVS and CDR2 FQNEAQ. The CDR3 bases are TGTGCCAGCAGCTTTAGGGCGGGACTCACCGGGGAGCTGTTTTTT. The encoded protein is CASSFRAGLTGELFF.

This rearrangement joins TRBV4-1 to TRBJ2-5; TRBD2 matches 15 bases. Germline CDR1 is MGHRA and CDR2 is YSYEKL. This CDR3 spans 15 amino acids. The V and J ends lost 3 bases and 9 bases, in that order; junction bases with no gene match: 5. This chain's CDR3 is CASSQLGLAGGAQYF. The CDR3 bases are TGCGCCAGCAGCCAGCTCGGACTAGCGGGAGGGGCCCAGTACTTC.

The table lists this clonotype with many counts. The V gene is TRBV28, the J gene TRBJ1-2, with no clear D. The CDR3 runs 13 residues. Germline-derived CDR1 and CDR2 are MDHEN and SYDVKM. V gave up 3 bases and J gave up 3 bases, with 8 bases separating them. CDR3 DNA sequence: TGTGCCAGCAGTTTGGACCGGGACTATGGCTACACCTTC. Its translation is CASSLDRDYGYTF.

This clonotype was observed many times. The chain is built from TRBV28 and TRBJ1-4, with 7 bases aligning to TRBD1. Germline CDR1 is MDHEN and CDR2 is SYDVKM. J was trimmed by 3 bases and V by 5 bases; bases with no gene match: 9. This CDR3 is built from 16 residues. In DNA, the CDR3 is TGTGCCAGCAGTCGATCAGGGGGACCGGCTAATGAAAAACTGTTTTTT. Amino acid sequence: CASSRSGGPANEKLFF.

This clonotype came up a few times. This chain links TRBV7-6 with TRBJ2-1, with TRBD2 identical over 9 bases. This CDR3 is built from 15 residues. Germline V CDR1 and CDR2: SGHVS, FNYEAQ. Trimming cost V 3 bases and J 4 bases; bases outside gene matches: 4. The CDR3 DNA sequence: TGTGCCAGCAGCTTTAATAGCGGGGGATACAATGAGCAGTTCTTC. Translation: CASSFNSGGYNEQFF.

This clonotype has only a few counts. The chain combines TRBV10-2 with TRBJ1-1; perhaps TRBD1 as D (6 bases). The V end was cut by 8 bases, the J end by 5 bases, with 18 bases between. The CDR3 length is 14 residues. Per the germline V gene, CDR1 is WSHSY and CDR2 is SAAADI. CDR3 DNA sequence: TGCGCCAGCTCCATGGGGGGGGCCCAAACTGAAGCTTTCTTT. The encoded protein is CASSMGGAQTEAFF.

The chain carries TRBV20-1 and TRBJ2-2; the D is unclear. The CDR3 consists of 12 residues. Germline V gene data show CDR1 as DFQATT and CDR2 as SNEGSKA (reference sequence). Trimming pared 6 bases from V and 4 bases from J, leaving 9 bases between. The CDR3 nucleotides are TGCAGTGCAACGGGCTCCACCGGGGAGCTGTTTTTT. Protein sequence: CSATGSTGELFF.

Many counts were recorded for this clonotype. This chain links TRBV2 with TRBJ2-1; 9 positions agree with TRBD2. The CDR3 loop spans 13 amino acids. Trimming took 8 bases from V and 6 from J; bases not matched to a gene: 5. CDR1 is SNHLY and CDR2 is FYNNEI in the germline V gene. CDR3 coding DNA: TGTGCCAGCTTAGCGGGAGAGGGCAATGAGCAGTTCTTC. Translated, it gives CASLAGEGNEQFF.

This clonotype was observed many times. This chain links TRBV20-1 with TRBJ2-7, with D unresolved. The CDR3 has 12 amino acids. V lost 5 bases to trimming and J lost 4 bases, with 12 bases between them. Germline V lookup: CDR1 DFQATT, CDR2 SNEGSKA (reference sequence). CDR3 in DNA: TGCAGTGCTCGGTTAGACCAATACGAGCAGTACTTC. It specifies CSARLDQYEQYF.

The chain links TRBV10-3 to TRBJ2-3; 12 bases are shared with TRBD2. Trimming removed 7 bases from V and 4 bases from J; junction bases left unmatched: 6. Germline CDR1 reads ENHRY; CDR2 reads SYGVKD. CDR3 length: 15 amino acids. This CDR3 is CAITSTSGGSDTQYF. CDR3 nucleotides: TGTGCCATCACCTCGACTAGCGGGGGCTCAGATACGCAGTATTTT.

This clonotype occurred a few times. This chain connects TRBV9 to TRBJ2-3; TRBD2 aligns across 9 bases. The CDR3 runs to 14 residues. The ends lost 3 bases at V and 4 bases at J; junction bases unmatched: 3. Germline loops: CDR1 SGDLS, CDR2 YYNGEE. The DNA of the CDR3 is TGTGCCAGCAGCGGGCTAGCGGGGTCAGATACGCAGTATTTT. Translating gives CASSGLAGSDTQYF.

This sequence joins TRBV29-1 and TRBJ2-1; the match to TRBD2 covers 7 bases. After removal of 3 bases from V and 0 bases from J, the junction contained 2 bases not matched to a gene. The length of the CDR3 is 14 residues. CDR1 and CDR2 (germline): SQVTM, ANQGSEA. The CDR3 region has the DNA TGCAGCGTTGAGCGCGGGAGCTCCTACAATGAGCAGTTCTTC. Translation gives CSVERGSSYNEQFF.

V usage is TRBV7-9 and J usage is TRBJ2-1; D is possibly TRBD1 or TRBD2 (6 bases each). V was clipped by 6 bases and J by 9 bases, with 21 bases between them. Germline loops: CDR1 SEHNR, CDR2 FQNEAQ (reference sequence). The CDR3 consists of 15 residues. In DNA form, the CDR3 reads TGTGCCAGCAGGAGCGCCCGGGACGGGGGCGGTGAGCAGTTCTTC. Encoded protein: CASRSARDGGGEQFF.

This clonotype was counted only a few times. J is TRBJ2-1 and V is TRBV14; 12 bases fit TRBD2. With V trimmed by 4 bases and J by 3 bases, 10 bases remained unmatched. This CDR3 has 18 residues. CDR1 and CDR2 (germline): SGHDN, FVKESK. The CDR3 coding sequence is TGTGCCAGCAGCCGCCATCGGACTAGCGGGAAAAGCTACAATGAGCAGTTCTTC. It specifies CASSRHRTSGKSYNEQFF.

The V call is TRBV20-1, the J call TRBJ1-5, with 8 bases identical to TRBD1. This CDR3 comprises 17 residues. Germline-derived CDR1 and CDR2 are DFQATT and SNEGSKA (reference sequence). V was pared by 0 bases and J by 4 bases, with 11 bases of the junction left unmatched. The CDR3 nucleotides read TGCAGTGCTAGAGATTGGGTAGGACAGGGTGAGAATCAGCCCCAGCATTTT. Translating gives CSARDWVGQGENQPQHF.

This clonotype occurred many times. The chain links TRBV2 to TRBJ2-1, with TRBD2 matching over 10 bases. The CDR3 loop spans 14 amino acids. Germline V gene sequence: CDR1 SNHLY, CDR2 FYNNEI. The ends lost 7 bases at V and 4 bases at J; junction bases unmatched: 4. CDR3 sequence reads: CASTGLAVYNEQFF. CDR3 coding DNA: TGTGCCAGCACCGGACTAGCGGTTTACAATGAGCAGTTCTTC. Using reference TRBV2 and TRBJ2-1 for the parts outside the CDR3, the full variable domain is EPEVTQTPSHQVTQMGQEVILRCVPISNHLYFYWYRQILGQKVEFLVSFYNNEISEKSEIFDDQFSVERPDGSNFTLKIRSTKLEDSAMYFCASTGLAVYNEQFFGPGTRLTVL.

This clonotype was counted many times. CDR3 loop: CASSLEPTYEQYF. CDR3 nucleotides: TGTGCCAGCAGCTTGGAGCCGACCTACGAGCAGTACTTC. The chain joins TRBV7-2 to TRBJ2-7; D gene ambiguous. Trimming took off 3 bases at V and 2 bases at J, with 8 bases between the two ends. Looked up from germline, CDR1 is SGHTA and CDR2 is FQGNSA. This CDR3 is built from 13 residues.

This clonotype appeared a few times. The chain uses TRBV5-5 and TRBJ1-3; 7 nucleotides agree with TRBD1. Germline V lookup: CDR1 SGHKS, CDR2 YYEKEE (reference sequence). After removal of 3 bases from V and 0 bases from J, the junction contained 6 bases not matched to a gene. There are 16 residues in the CDR3. In DNA form, the CDR3 reads TGTGCCAGCAGCTGGGCGGGACAGATCTCTGGAAACACCATATATTTT. This encodes CASSWAGQISGNTIYF.

This clonotype came up many times. The V and J genes are TRBV20-1 and TRBJ2-7; D possibly uses TRBD1 or TRBD2 (5 bases each). The CDR3 runs 13 residues. V lost 2 bases, J lost 2 bases, and 10 bases lay in between. The germline CDR1 and CDR2 sequences are DFQATT and SNEGSKA (reference sequence). The chain's CDR3 is CSARPGRTYEQYF. The CDR3 region has the DNA TGCAGTGCTAGACCGGGACGGACCTACGAGCAGTACTTC.

This clonotype was recorded many times. CDR3 sequence (DNA): TGTGCCAGCTCACCACGGACAGGGGGTGGTGAAAAACTGTTTTTT. This encodes CASSPRTGGGEKLFF. The chain uses TRBV18 and TRBJ1-4; 10 bases agree with TRBD1. With 1 base clipped from V and 7 bases from J, the junction kept 3 bases outside the gene matches. Germline loops: CDR1 KGHSH, CDR2 LQKENI. The CDR3 spans 15 residues. The full variable domain, in which reference TRBV18 and TRBJ1-4 provide the parts outside the CDR3, is NAGVMQNPRHLVRRRGQEARLRCSPMKGHSHVYWYRQLPEEGLKFMVYLQKENIIDESGMPKERFSAEFPKEGPSILRIQQVVRGDSAAYFCASSPRTGGGEKLFFGSGTQLSVL.

The chain employs TRBV5-1 and TRBJ2-7; 9 bases are a match to TRBD2. CDR3 size: 14 residues. With V trimmed by 4 bases and J by 6 bases, 8 bases remained unmatched. CDR1 and CDR2 (germline): SGHRS, YFSETQ. The DNA for the CDR3 is TGCGCCAGCAGCGAACCGGGACTAGCACGCGAGCAGTACTTC. This codes for CASSEPGLAREQYF. The complete variable domain, with remaining parts taken from reference TRBV5-1 and TRBJ2-7, reads KAGVTQTPRYLIKTRGQQVTLSCSPISGHRSVSWYQQTPGQGLQFLFEYFSETQRNKGNFPGRFSGRQFSNSRSEMNVSTLELGDSALYLCASSEPGLAREQYFGPGTRLTVT.

About this clonotype itself: One end of the junction varies from germline; a read error may be responsible. V and J are TRBV9 and TRBJ2-1; possibly TRBD2 for D (7 bases). There are 15 residues in the CDR3. Germline V gives CDR1 SGDLS, CDR2 YYNGEE. In nucleotides, the CDR3 is TGTGCCAGCAGCGCCGAGGGGGGGGCTAATAATGAGCGGTTCTTC. The encoded protein is CASSAEGGANNERFF.

This chain uses TRBV15 with TRBJ2-1; D remains ambiguous. This CDR3 comprises 13 residues. V lost 7 bases and J lost 2, with 9 bases in between. Germline values: CDR1 LNHNV, CDR2 YYDKDF (reference sequence). In DNA, the CDR3 is TGTGCCACCACCACCGGCCCCTACAATGAGCAGTTCTTC. Amino acid sequence: CATTTGPYNEQFF.

This clonotype was seen a few times. The chain combines TRBV24-1 with TRBJ2-7; D uncertain. V dropped 7 bases and J dropped 1 base, with 10 bases sitting between them. Germline CDR1 KGHDR, CDR2 SFDVKD. CDR3 length equals 13 residues. The CDR3 loop reads CATRGTESYEQYF. The DNA of the CDR3 is TGTGCCACCAGAGGCACCGAATCCTACGAGCAGTACTTC.

The genes are TRBV14 and TRBJ2-5; TRBD2 aligns across 10 bases. The CDR3 consists of 15 residues. The germline gives CDR1 SGHDN, CDR2 FVKESK. V dropped 1 base and J dropped 4; count of bases not matched to a gene: 3. The CDR3 DNA follows: TGTGCCAGCAGCCAAGTTCTAGCGGGAGCAGAGACCCAGTACTTC. This encodes CASSQVLAGAETQYF.

This clonotype was detected ten times or more. J is TRBJ2-5 and V is TRBV20-1, with D possibly being TRBD2 (5 bases). The CDR3 sequence is 12 residues long. Trimming pared 3 bases from V and 7 bases from J, leaving 12 bases between. CDR1 and CDR2 from the germline V gene are DFQATT and SNEGSKA (reference sequence). CDR3 residues: CSASGRGGTQYF. The DNA of the CDR3 is TGCAGTGCTAGCGGACGGGGTGGGACCCAGTACTTC.

Ten or more counts support this clonotype. This sequence joins TRBV2 and TRBJ2-5; TRBD2 is a possible D gene (6 bases). Germline V gene sequence: CDR1 SNHLY, CDR2 FYNNEI. The CDR3 is 10 amino acids. Between the trimmed V and J ends, which lost 8 bases and 13 bases, there was a span of 14 bases. The CDR3 region is CASHAGIWYF. DNA for the CDR3: TGTGCCAGCCACGCGGGGATATGGTACTTC.

This clonotype was seen many times. This rearrangement joins TRBV2 to TRBJ2-7; no reliable D call. CDR1 is SNHLY and CDR2 is FYNNEI in the germline V gene. The CDR3 consists of 12 residues. With 3 bases removed from V and 4 bases from J, the gap between germline ends came to 7 bases. Here the CDR3 reads CASSERPYEQYF. As DNA, the CDR3 is TGTGCCAGCAGTGAGCGACCTTACGAGCAGTACTTC. Using reference TRBV2 and TRBJ2-7 for the parts outside the CDR3, the full variable domain is EPEVTQTPSHQVTQMGQEVILRCVPISNHLYFYWYRQILGQKVEFLVSFYNNEISEKSEIFDDQFSVERPDGSNFTLKIRSTKLEDSAMYFCASSERPYEQYFGPGTRLTVT.

There are many counts of this clonotype. V and J are TRBV11-2 and TRBJ2-1; TRBD2 matches at 11 bases. The V gene's germline CDR1 is SGHAT and CDR2 FQNNGV. V was clipped by 4 bases and J by 7 bases; unmatched bases: 6. This CDR3 spans 15 amino acids. The CDR3 loop reads CASSSLAGGQNEQFF. CDR3 bases: TGTGCCAGCAGCTCGCTAGCGGGGGGCCAAAATGAGCAGTTCTTC. Full variable domain (rest looked up from reference TRBV11-2 and TRBJ2-1): EAGVAQSPRYKIIEKRQSVAFWCNPISGHATLYWYQQILGQGPKLLIQFQNNGVVDDSQLPKDRFSAERLKGVDSTLKIQPAKLEDSAVYLCASSSLAGGQNEQFFGPGTRLTVL.

The chain is built from TRBV12-3 or TRBV12-4 and TRBJ1-3, with a tentative D call TRBD1 (6 bases). The CDR3 has 17 residues. V was pared by 0 bases and J by 3 bases, with 15 bases between. The CDR3 sequence is CASSLALTGRGGNTIYF. CDR3 nucleotide sequence: TGTGCCAGCAGTTTAGCGCTAACGGGCAGGGGTGGAAACACCATATATTTT.

In this sample, this clonotype turned up a few times. The CDR3: CASSIEGPYEQYF. CDR3 bases: TGTGCCAGTAGTATTGAGGGACCGTACGAGCAGTACTTC. The chain has TRBV19 and TRBJ2-7, with D possibly called TRBD1 or TRBD2 (5 bases each). Germline V CDR1 and CDR2: LNHDA, SQIVND (reference sequence). The CDR3 sequence is 13 residues long. Trimming removed 3 bases at V and 4 bases at J, with 10 bases between. Complete variable domain (other parts from reference TRBV19 and TRBJ2-7): DGGITQSPKYLFRKEGQNVTLSCEQNLNHDAMYWYRQDPGQGLRLIYYSQIVNDFQKGDIAEGYSVSREKKESFPLTVTSAQKNPTAFYLCASSIEGPYEQYFGPGTRLTVT.